The 18 T cell receptor delta chains reported below all come from one sample, sequenced in a study of gamma-delta T cells after stem cell transplantation. TCRdb re-processed the RT-PCR reads via CATT. The sample lists approximately 14,000 delta-chain clones; approximately 32% were seen once. Sequencing was performed on gamma-delta T cells. The receptor set was obtained from a human donor. It is not recorded whose cells these are; they may come from a transplant donor.

Details on this clone: The junction shows a germline mismatch at one end, possibly a read error. The chain links TRDV1 to TRDJ1, with 11 bases that match TRDD3. Germline assignment: CDR1 TSWWSYY and CDR2 QGS. This CDR3 has 24 amino acids. The CDR3 DNA sequence: TGTGCTATTGGGGAACTGTTCAGCGGGGTGGAAGCTCGTCATTACTGGGGGATAAGGCATAAACTCATCTTT. Translated: CAIGELFSGVEARHYWGIRHKLIF.

This clone is judged medium-sized. The rearrangement links TRDV2 to TRDJ3; D gene unclear. The CDR3 consists of 18 residues. The V and J ends lost 0 bases and 5 bases respectively, with 16 bases between them. Germline assignment: CDR1 GEAIGNYY and CDR2 EKD. CDR3 DNA: TGTGCCTGTGACACCGGGGTGACAACGGGTAGGGACACCCGACAGATGTTTTTC. Translating it yields CACDTGVTTGRDTRQMFF.

This sequence joins TRDV2 and TRDJ2; TRDD3 matches 9 bases. The CDR3 is 15 residues long. Looked up from germline, CDR1 is GEAIGNYY and CDR2 is EKD. V lost 2 bases to trimming and J lost 1 base; unmatched junction nucleotides: 1. The CDR3 DNA sequence: TGTGCCTGTGACAAACTGGGGGATTTGACAGCACAACTCTTCTTT. Translated: CACDKLGDLTAQLFF.

The gene calls are TRDV3 and TRDJ1; 7 bases map to TRDD2. Germline V gives CDR1 TVYSNPD, CDR2 GDNSRS (reference sequence). The CDR3 runs to 15 residues. The trim removed 3 bases at V and 0 bases at J, leaving 10 bases unmatched. CDR3 DNA sequence: TGTGCCTTCTTCTTCCTATCATCGTACACCGATAAACTCATCTTT. Encoded protein: CAFFFLSSYTDKLIF.

V and J are TRDV3 and TRDJ4; maybe TRDD3 (5 bases). V was shortened by 5 bases and J by 6 bases, with 16 bases between the two germline ends. Germline V gene lookup returns CDR1 TVYSNPD and CDR2 GDNSRS (reference sequence). The CDR3 sequence is 11 residues long. The CDR3 nucleotides are TGTGCCGTCAAAGCAATGGGGACCCTGATCTTT. It codes for CAVKAMGTLIF.

This clone is deemed medium-sized. Other DNA sequences within the sample encode an identical CDR3. The V and J genes are TRDV2 and TRDJ3; 8 nucleotides agree with TRDD3. The CDR3 runs 17 residues. After removal of 0 bases from V and 0 bases from J, the junction contained 0 bases not matched to a gene. The germline CDR1 and CDR2 sequences are GEAIGNYY and EKD. This CDR3 is CACDTGGYSWDTRQMFF. CDR3 nucleotide sequence: TGTGCCTGTGACACCGGGGGATACTCCTGGGACACCCGACAGATGTTTTTC.

This clone came up a few times. The chain joins TRDV1 to TRDJ2, with 8 bases that match TRDD2. Germline CDR1 TSWWSYY, CDR2 QGS. This CDR3 is built from 18 residues. V gave up 3 bases and J gave up 3 bases; unmatched junction bases: 12. The CDR3 is CALGDFLQWGEMTAQLFF. The CDR3 DNA reads TGTGCTCTTGGGGACTTCCTACAATGGGGGGAGATGACAGCACAACTCTTCTTT.

The gene calls are TRDV2 and TRDJ3; 8 positions match TRDD3. CDR1 is GEAIGNYY, CDR2 EKD, per germline. This CDR3 is built from 21 residues. Trimming at V came to 0 bases and at J to 0 bases, leaving 12 bases not matched to a gene. CDR3 region: CACDTAHRTGGSSWDTRQMFF. As DNA, the CDR3 is TGTGCCTGTGACACCGCCCATCGTACTGGGGGGAGCTCCTGGGACACCCGACAGATGTTTTTC.

The chain has TRDV1 and TRDJ2, with 8 bases fitting TRDD3. Germline V lookup: CDR1 TSWWSYY, CDR2 QGS. This CDR3 has 18 amino acids. J was trimmed by 1 base and V by 0 bases; bases with no gene match: 7. CDR3 sequence (DNA): TGTGCTCTTGGGGAACTCGGGATACGCAACGGTTTGACAGCACAACTCTTCTTT. Residues: CALGELGIRNGLTAQLFF.

Points on this clone: The junction and the germline gene differ at one end; a read error may be behind it. The rearrangement uses TRDV1 and TRDJ1; 13 bases are a match to TRDD3. The CDR3 has 22 residues. The germline gives CDR1 TSWWSYY, CDR2 QGS. Here the CDR3 reads CALGDDPSYRSTGGYAFPKLTF. CDR3 coding DNA: TGTGCTCTTGGGGACGACCCTTCCTACAGAAGTACTGGGGGATACGCGTTCCCTAAACTCACCTTT.

This clone was seen a handful of times. The chain links TRDV1 to TRDJ1; TRDD3 is a possible D gene (5 bases). The CDR3 spans 17 residues. V was trimmed by 1 base and J by 0 bases, leaving 15 bases between them. The germline V gene has CDR1 TSWWSYY and CDR2 QGS. The CDR3 protein is CALGEHRGSVYTDKLIF. The CDR3, as DNA: TGTGCTCTTGGGGAACATCGGGGGTCCGTGTACACCGATAAACTCATCTTT.

The rearrangement uses TRDV3 and TRDJ1, with D perhaps TRDD2 (6 bases). Germline values: CDR1 TVYSNPD, CDR2 GDNSRS (reference sequence). Deletions cut 3 bases from V and 1 base from J, with 24 bases between. The CDR3 covers 17 residues. CDR3 in DNA: TGTGCCTTCTCCTACTTTGAGCTGGGTGGGTGCACCGATAAACTCATCTTT. Its translation is CAFSYFELGGCTDKLIF.

This clone was detected once. V is TRDV3 and J is TRDJ1; TRDD3 agrees at 11 bases. This CDR3 has 24 residues. Trimming cost V 0 bases and J 4 bases; bases outside gene matches: 34. The germline V gene has CDR1 TVYSNPD and CDR2 GDNSRS (reference sequence). The CDR3: CAFRGWPSLHWGIVGASRDDKLIF. CDR3 sequence (DNA): TGTGCCTTTAGAGGGTGGCCTTCCTTACACTGGGGGATAGTTGGGGCTTCGAGGGACGATAAACTCATCTTT. Complete variable domain (other parts from reference TRDV3 and TRDJ1): CDKVTQSSPDQTVASGSEVVLLCTYDTVYSNPDLFWYRIRPDYSFQFVFYGDNSRSEGADFTQGRFSVKHILTQKAFHLVISPVRTEDSATYYCAFRGWPSLHWGIVGASRDDKLIFGKGTRVTVEP.

This clone came up a few times. This chain joins TRAV29/DV5 and TRDJ1, with D possibly matching TRDD3 (5 bases). V lost 0 bases and J 0 bases, leaving 15 bases between the germline ends. The CDR3 has 16 residues. CDR1 and CDR2 from the germline V gene are NSMFDY and ISSIKDK. CDR3 DNA: TGTGCAGCAAGCGTCCCCACGTACTGGTACACCGATAAACTCATCTTT. Translation gives CAASVPTYWYTDKLIF.

The chain links TRDV3 to TRDJ3; weak D call: TRDD3 (6 bases). V dropped 1 base and J dropped 4 bases, with 17 bases sitting between them. The germline V gene has CDR1 TVYSNPD and CDR2 GDNSRS (reference sequence). There are 17 residues in the CDR3. CDR3 sequence reads: CAFTYWARAWDTRQMFF. The CDR3, as DNA: TGTGCCTTTACCTACTGGGCGAGAGCTTGGGACACCCGACAGATGTTTTTC.

A few counts support this clone. In the same sample, other DNA sequences code for this CDR3. This chain joins TRDV2 and TRDJ2; D perhaps matches TRDD3 (5 bases). V lost 0 bases to trimming and J lost 2 bases, with 6 bases between them. Germline-derived CDR1 and CDR2 are GEAIGNYY and EKD. The CDR3 loop spans 14 amino acids. The CDR3 bases are TGTGCCTGTGACACCTGGGGATTGACAGCACAACTCTTCTTT. It translates to CACDTWGLTAQLFF.

This sequence joins TRDV1 and TRDJ1; 13 bases are a match to TRDD3. The germline V gene has CDR1 TSWWSYY and CDR2 QGS. The CDR3 consists of 23 residues. V gave up 1 base and J gave up 6 bases; unmatched junction bases: 26. The DNA of the CDR3 is TGTGCTCTTGGGGAACAGGGCCCCCATACTGGGGGATACGCTAAGCGGGGGGGATATAAACTCATCTTT. Its protein product is CALGEQGPHTGGYAKRGGYKLIF.

The V call is TRDV1, the J call TRDJ1, with 12 bases matching TRDD3. The CDR3 sequence is 24 residues long. Germline trimming cut 4 bases from V and 0 bases from J; bases unmatched to any gene: 27. Germline-derived CDR1 and CDR2 are TSWWSYY and QGS. The CDR3 loop is CALGAPGPNWGIPRWGSYTDKLIF. CDR3 nucleotide sequence: TGTGCTCTTGGGGCCCCCGGTCCTAACTGGGGGATACCCCGTTGGGGTTCTTACACCGATAAACTCATCTTT.